This T cell receptor beta chain was identified during a study of blood T cells in healthy people across ages. Study-level findings and limits: The recorded TCR beta diversity per million T cells decreased in a roughly linear manner with age.

This clonotype showed up just a few times. Antigen: not known. Aged about 6 to 95, donors were systemically healthy Caucasians from Russia. Extraction yielded at least 6 micrograms of total RNA per sample. Combining a sample-barcoded 5' primer with a J-beta primer mix, a second PCR ran for roughly 6 to 11 cycles. Sequencing recovered at least 3 million CDR3-containing paired-end reads from each sample. TCRdb re-called the 5' RACE reads with MiXCR, one entry per CDR3 protein. The table lists under 2 million distinct CDR3 sequences, approximately 32% of them singletons, with roughly 10% in the top ten. The CDR3 is 13 amino acids. V shed 0 bases and J 6 bases; nucleotides not matched to a gene: 5. Germline lookup yields CDR1 GTSNPN and CDR2 SVGIG (reference sequence).

The sequencing input was blood. This chain uses TRBV30 with TRBJ2-7; 7 positions match TRBD2. This receptor was identified in a woman aged 25 to 39 in good health. The CDR3 DNA is TGTGCCTGGAGTGTGTCCGGGGGGAGCGAGCAGTACTTC. It specifies CAWSVSGGSEQYF. Full variable domain (outside the CDR3, taken from reference TRBV30 and TRBJ2-7): SQTIHQWPATLVQPVGSPLSLECTVEGTSNPNLYWYRQAAGRGLQLLFYSVGIGQISSEVPQNLSASRPQDRQFILSSKKLLLSDSGFYLCAWSVSGGSEQYFGPGTRLTVT.